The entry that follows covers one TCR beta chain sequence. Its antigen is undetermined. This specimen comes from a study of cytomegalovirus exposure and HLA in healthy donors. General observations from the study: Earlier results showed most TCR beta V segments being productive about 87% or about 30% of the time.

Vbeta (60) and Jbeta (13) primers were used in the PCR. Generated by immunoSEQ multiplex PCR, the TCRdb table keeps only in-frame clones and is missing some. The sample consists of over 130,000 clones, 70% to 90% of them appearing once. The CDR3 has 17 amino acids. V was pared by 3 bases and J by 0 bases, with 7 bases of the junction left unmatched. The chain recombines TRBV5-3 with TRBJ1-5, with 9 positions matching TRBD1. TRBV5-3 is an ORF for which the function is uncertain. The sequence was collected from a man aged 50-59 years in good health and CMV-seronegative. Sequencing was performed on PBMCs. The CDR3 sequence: CARSSRDRVCSNQPQHF. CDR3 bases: TGTGCCAGAAGCTCGAGGGACAGGGTTTGTAGCAATCAGCCCCAGCATTTT.